This T cell receptor beta chain was sequenced in a study of cytomegalovirus exposure and HLA in healthy donors. General study results and limits: CMV antigen specificity was confirmed in vitro for three CMV-associated chains. The study listed 150 to 200 cytomegalovirus-associated TCR beta chains. Likely technical artifact: a cluster of highly shared sequence variants.

Worth noting for this clone: Antigen unknown.

Looked up from germline, CDR1 is PRHDT and CDR2 is FYEKMQ (reference sequence). With V trimmed by 1 base and J by 0 bases, 7 bases remained unmatched. The CDR3 runs 17 residues. PCR involved 60 Vbeta and 13 Jbeta primers. Measured with immunoSEQ multiplex PCR; TCRdb has only the in-frame clones, and not every one. The sample shows 55,000 to 75,000 clones, 55% to 65% of them seen only once. Donors consisted of healthy bone marrow donors. The material sequenced was PBMCs. The TCR comes from a man aged 25 to 45 in good health and CMV-seronegative. This chain joins TRBV13 and TRBJ2-7; TRBD1 matches at 9 bases. CDR3 nucleotides: TGTGCCAGCAGCTTAGTTGTAGGACAGGGGAACTCCTACGAGCAGTACTTC. Translating gives CASSLVVGQGNSYEQYF. Full variable domain (outside the CDR3, taken from reference TRBV13 and TRBJ2-7): AAGVIQSPRHLIKEKRETATLKCYPIPRHDTVYWYQQGPGQDPQFLISFYEKMQSDKGSIPDRFSAQQFSDYHSELNMSSLELGDSALYFCASSLVVGQGNSYEQYFGPGTRLTVT.